These 30 T cell receptor beta chains share one sample of origin, sequenced in a study of T cells in Graves' hyperthyroidism and ophthalmopathy. RNA transcripts provided the source from which TCR beta CDR3 regions were amplified. A first-round RT-PCR of the TCR CDR3 used the HTBI primer set. MiXCR was run by TCRdb on the multiplex PCR reads, yielding one entry per CDR3 protein. The sample has some 770,000 distinct CDR3 sequences, about 16% seen once. Sequences were obtained from blood. These receptors were taken from a man aged 18-30 years with Graves' hyperthyroidism.

Points on this clonotype: This may stem from a read error, because a much larger clone lies one nucleotide away. This chain joins TRBV7-2 and TRBJ2-7, with 8 bases lining up with TRBD2. Germline CDR1 SGHTA, CDR2 FQGNSA. With V trimmed by 8 bases and J by 4 bases, 10 bases remained unmatched. The length of the CDR3 is 14 residues. In DNA form, the CDR3 reads TGTGCCAGCCGTTTTGGACTAGCCTATTACGAGCAGTACTTC. Its protein product is CASRFGLAYYEQYF.

This clonotype was recorded a few times. V usage is TRBV19 and J usage is TRBJ2-1; 10 bases are shared with TRBD2. The ends lost 4 bases at V and 9 bases at J; junction bases unmatched: 12. There are 16 residues in the CDR3. Germline V CDR1 and CDR2: LNHDA, SQIVND (reference sequence). The CDR3 loop is CASSSWGGSGRGEQFF. In DNA, the CDR3 is TGTGCCAGTAGTAGTTGGGGGGGGAGCGGGAGGGGTGAGCAGTTCTTC.

This clonotype has ten or more counts. The chain is built from TRBV19 and TRBJ2-7; D gene uncertain. This CDR3 contains 14 residues. CDR1 is LNHDA and CDR2 is SQIVND in the germline V gene (reference sequence). V was clipped by 3 bases and J by 3 bases, with 12 bases between them. The CDR3 DNA sequence: TGTGCCAGTAGTATTGTAGGACGCATCTACGAGCAGTACTTC. Amino acid sequence: CASSIVGRIYEQYF.

This clonotype occurred a few times. The V and J genes are TRBV6-1 and TRBJ1-4; unclear D gene. Per germline, CDR1 MNHNS and CDR2 SASEGT. The V and J ends lost 1 base and 11 bases respectively, with 14 bases between them. This CDR3 spans 14 amino acids. As DNA, the CDR3 is TGTGCCAGCAGTGAAGGGACGGGGAATGCCAAACTGTTTTTT. Its translation: CASSEGTGNAKLFF.

In its sample, this clonotype was seen a few times. V is TRBV12-3 or TRBV12-4 and J is TRBJ2-5; a weak D match, TRBD2 (6 bases). Trimming removed 7 bases from V and 4 bases from J, with 16 bases in between. This CDR3 spans 14 amino acids. The CDR3 DNA reads TGTGCCAGCATTCATTCCGGGAGACGAGAGACCCAGTACTTC. The encoded protein is CASIHSGRRETQYF.

This clonotype was detected only once. A read error may be the cause here, since a much bigger clone is one base away. This chain links TRBV10-1 with TRBJ2-7, with TRBD2 as a possible D gene (5 bases). The germline gives CDR1 WNHNN, CDR2 SYGVQD (reference sequence). Trimming stripped 4 bases from V and 7 bases from J, with 17 bases between. CDR3 size: 14 residues. The DNA for the CDR3 is TGCGCCAGCAGTGTCGACGGGATGGGCGATGAGCAGTACTTC. Encoded protein: CASSVDGMGDEQYF.

The chain joins TRBV28 to TRBJ1-4, with D possibly TRBD1 on 5 matching bases. CDR1 and CDR2 from the germline V gene are MDHEN and SYDVKM. The CDR3 covers 15 residues. V dropped 4 bases and J dropped 4 bases, with 13 bases sitting between them. The CDR3 loop is CASSYIRELNEKLFF. In DNA, the CDR3 is TGTGCCAGCAGTTACATCAGGGAACTTAATGAAAAACTGTTTTTT.

This clonotype has a count of ten or more. V is TRBV5-1 and J is TRBJ2-7; D not certain. Germline V CDR1 and CDR2: SGHRS, YFSETQ. Between the trimmed V and J ends, which lost 1 base and 2 bases, there was a span of 13 bases. This CDR3 is built from 15 residues. This CDR3 is CASSLSGSKTYEQYF. The CDR3, as DNA: TGCGCCAGCAGCTTGAGTGGCAGTAAGACCTACGAGCAGTACTTC.

This clonotype has just a few counts. J is TRBJ2-7 and V is TRBV6-1; no clear D. This CDR3 region has 11 residues. V was cut by 4 bases and J by 5 bases, with 6 bases left in between. CDR1 and CDR2 (germline): MNHNS, SASEGT. CDR3 region: CASSVRDEQYF. The CDR3 coding sequence is TGTGCCAGCAGTGTCCGTGACGAGCAGTACTTC.

The CDR3 DNA reads as TGCAGTGCTAGAGATATGGGAAAACTGTTTTTT. It encodes CSARDMGKLFF. This rearrangement joins TRBV20-1 to TRBJ1-4; D call uncertain. The CDR3 sequence is 11 residues long. The V end was cut by 0 bases, the J end by 10 bases, with 6 bases between. CDR1 is DFQATT, CDR2 SNEGSKA, per germline (reference sequence).

The sample holds many counts of this clonotype. CDR3 nucleotide sequence: TGTGCCAGCAGTTACGCGGCTAGCGGGAATCACAATGAGCAGTTCTTC. Encoded protein: CASSYAASGNHNEQFF. The chain employs TRBV6-2 or TRBV6-3 and TRBJ2-1; 9 bases are a match to TRBD2. J was trimmed by 5 bases and V by 2 bases; bases with no gene match: 7. The germline CDR1 and CDR2 sequences are MNHEY and SVGEGT. The CDR3 sequence is 16 residues long.

There are many counts of this clonotype. The chain is built from TRBV28 and TRBJ1-5; 8 bases match TRBD1. J was trimmed by 7 bases and V by 5 bases; bases with no gene match: 10. The CDR3 is made up of 15 amino acids. Germline V gene sequence: CDR1 MDHEN, CDR2 SYDVKM. The CDR3 DNA reads as TGTGCCAGCAGTCGAGACAGGGGTCTGGGACAGCCCCAGCATTTT. Translated, it gives CASSRDRGLGQPQHF.

This sequence joins TRBV4-1 and TRBJ2-7; D gene ambiguous. This CDR3 contains 14 residues. V gave up 5 bases and J gave up 0 bases, with 11 bases separating them. Per the germline V gene, CDR1 is MGHRA and CDR2 is YSYEKL. Here the CDR3 DNA reads TGCGCCAGCAGCACGACGGCCAGCTCCTACGAGCAGTACTTC. This codes for CASSTTASSYEQYF.

The J gene is TRBJ2-5, the V gene TRBV7-9; 12 bases match TRBD2. CDR1 is SEHNR, CDR2 FQNEAQ, per germline (reference sequence). CDR3 length equals 17 residues. V shed 8 bases, J shed 5 bases, and the junction held 15 bases outside the gene matches. The CDR3 DNA reads as TGTGCCAGCGGCTACCTCCGACTAGCGGGAGATGGCGAGACCCAGTACTTC. This translates into CASGYLRLAGDGETQYF.

The chain combines TRBV4-2 with TRBJ2-2, with D maybe TRBD2 (6 bases). Germline V lookup: CDR1 LGHNA, CDR2 YNFKEQ. The CDR3 is 16 amino acids. Trimming took off 0 bases at V and 1 base at J, with 9 bases between the two ends. The CDR3 reads CASSQEGLENTGELFF. The CDR3 DNA follows: TGTGCCAGCAGCCAAGAGGGACTTGAGAACACCGGGGAGCTGTTTTTT.

This clonotype was found many times. The genes are TRBV7-8 and TRBJ2-3; perhaps TRBD2 as D (6 bases). Germline CDR1 and CDR2: SGHVS and FQNEAQ. The CDR3 contains 14 residues. The germline V and J ends were trimmed by 2 bases and 1 base, with 7 bases remaining between them. CDR3 region: CASSLWEGTDTQYF. The CDR3 region has the DNA TGTGCCAGCAGCTTATGGGAGGGCACAGATACGCAGTATTTT.

The chain employs TRBV4-3 and TRBJ1-5; no reliable D call. V was trimmed by 0 bases and J by 6 bases, leaving 12 bases between them. This CDR3 spans 15 amino acids. Germline-derived CDR1 and CDR2 are LGHNA and YSLEER. The CDR3 coding sequence is TGCGCCAGCAGCCAAGAGGTCTCTTGGGGTCAGCCCCAGCATTTT. Translation: CASSQEVSWGQPQHF.

This clonotype was seen many times. The rearrangement uses TRBV12-3 or TRBV12-4 and TRBJ2-7, with 11 bases lining up with TRBD1. This CDR3 has 13 residues. The V gene end was trimmed by 5 bases and the J gene end by 8 bases; junction bases not matched to a gene: 5. This CDR3 is CASSLGTGGKQYF. CDR3 sequence (DNA): TGTGCCAGCAGTCTCGGGACAGGGGGAAAGCAGTACTTC.

This clonotype was seen more than once but under ten times. This sequence joins TRBV7-3 and TRBJ1-1, with 7 bases aligning to TRBD1. The CDR3 sequence is 15 residues long. Trimming removed 0 bases from V and 3 bases from J; junction bases left unmatched: 4. Germline values: CDR1 SGHTA, CDR2 FQGTGA. CDR3 DNA sequence: TGTGCCAGCAGCTTAACAGGAGGGGGCTACACTGAAGCTTTCTTT. Protein product: CASSLTGGGYTEAFF.

Only one count was recorded for this clonotype. A read error is possible here, since a much larger clone lies one base away. The chain links TRBV28 to TRBJ2-1, with D possibly TRBD1 on 6 matching bases. Trimming stripped 3 bases from V and 12 bases from J, with 15 bases between. The CDR3 covers 13 residues. The V gene's germline CDR1 is MDHEN and CDR2 SYDVKM. CDR3 sequence (DNA): TGTGCCAGCAGTTTCATGGGGGCGGGTGTGCAGTTCTTC. Its protein product is CASSFMGAGVQFF.

This clonotype was found many times. This chain links TRBV11-3 with TRBJ2-5; 7 bases agree with TRBD2. The J segment lost 0 bases and the V segment lost 3 bases, leaving 10 bases of the junction unmatched. The V gene's germline CDR1 is SGHNT and CDR2 YENEEA. CDR3 length: 17 amino acids. CDR3 protein: CASSLGGGNRNQETQYF. Here the CDR3 DNA reads TGTGCCAGCAGCTTGGGGGGGGGAAACCGGAACCAAGAGACCCAGTACTTC.

In this sample, this clonotype turned up a few times. The rearrangement joins TRBV19 to TRBJ1-1, with TRBD1 matching over 9 bases. J was trimmed by 8 bases and V by 5 bases; bases with no gene match: 12. There are 15 residues in the CDR3. In germline, CDR1 is LNHDA, CDR2 SQIVND (reference sequence). The DNA of the CDR3 is TGTGCCAGTAGTGTGGACAGGGGCCTCTTTCGCGAAGCTTTCTTT. It translates to CASSVDRGLFREAFF.

This clonotype was seen at least ten times. The chain uses TRBV20-1 and TRBJ2-2; 16 nucleotides match TRBD2. V dropped 3 bases and J dropped 5; count of bases not matched to a gene: 6. Germline loops: CDR1 DFQATT, CDR2 SNEGSKA (reference sequence). The CDR3 covers 17 residues. DNA of the CDR3: TGCAGTGCTAGGGCTGGGACTAGCGGGAGGGGGACCGGGGAGCTGTTTTTT. This encodes CSARAGTSGRGTGELFF.

The chain recombines TRBV28 with TRBJ1-2, with TRBD1 matching 7 bases. Germline V CDR1 and CDR2: MDHEN, SYDVKM. V dropped 1 base and J dropped 2; count of bases not matched to a gene: 1. The CDR3 loop spans 14 amino acids. CDR3 in amino acids: CASSLSQGNYGYTF. CDR3 DNA sequence: TGTGCCAGCAGTTTATCACAGGGGAACTATGGCTACACCTTC.

A few counts support this clonotype. The genes are TRBV9 and TRBJ2-5; 8 nucleotides agree with TRBD2. This CDR3 comprises 16 residues. Germline V CDR1 and CDR2: SGDLS, YYNGEE. The V gene end was trimmed by 4 bases and the J gene end by 2 bases; junction bases not matched to a gene: 10. The CDR3, as DNA: TGTGCCAGCAGCAGTCGGGCGGGAGGCCGACAAGAGACCCAGTACTTC. It is translated as CASSSRAGGRQETQYF.

This clonotype was detected a few times. The rearrangement joins TRBV9 to TRBJ2-2; D is possibly TRBD2 (6 bases). This CDR3 is 15 amino acids long. V lost 2 bases and J 1 base, leaving 9 bases between the germline ends. In germline, CDR1 is SGDLS, CDR2 YYNGEE. As DNA, the CDR3 is TGTGCCAGCAGCGTCGGGGGTCAGAACACCGGGGAGCTGTTTTTT. Residues: CASSVGGQNTGELFF.

The chain combines TRBV12-5 with TRBJ1-1; D might be TRBD1 (6 bases). The germline V and J ends were trimmed by 0 bases and 3 bases, with 17 bases remaining between them. There are 17 residues in the CDR3. Germline CDR1 reads LGHNT; CDR2 reads FRNRAP. This CDR3 is CASGLVLTGRRDTEAFF. DNA for the CDR3: TGTGCTAGTGGTTTGGTACTCACAGGGCGAAGAGACACTGAAGCTTTCTTT. Variable domain in full (rest from reference TRBV12-5 and TRBJ1-1): DARVTQTPRHKVTEMGQEVTMRCQPILGHNTVFWYRQTMMQGLELLAYFRNRAPLDDSGMPKDRFSAEMPDATLATLKIQPSEPRDSAVYFCASGLVLTGRRDTEAFFGQGTRLTVV.

This clonotype came up many times. CDR3 region: CASSLGQGAGELFF. DNA for the CDR3: TGTGCCAGCAGCTTGGGACAGGGTGCCGGGGAGCTGTTTTTT. V gene TRBV7-6 combines with J gene TRBJ2-2, with 9 bases matching TRBD1. Losses at the gene ends were 3 bases for V and 6 bases for J; bases not matched to a gene: 2. The CDR3 has 14 residues. CDR1 and CDR2 (germline): SGHVS, FNYEAQ. The complete variable domain, with remaining parts taken from reference TRBV7-6 and TRBJ2-2, reads GAGVSQSPRYKVTKRGQDVALRCDPISGHVSLYWYRQALGQGPEFLTYFNYEAQQDKSGLPNDRFSAERPEGSISTLTIQRTEQRDSAMYRCASSLGQGAGELFFGEGSRLTVL.

This clonotype has just a few counts. The chain is built from TRBV2 and TRBJ2-1; D is unresolved. Germline V gene data show CDR1 as SNHLY and CDR2 as FYNNEI. V was clipped by 2 bases and J by 4 bases, with 6 bases between them. The CDR3 has 13 amino acids. Here the CDR3 reads CASSETEYNEQFF. CDR3 DNA: TGTGCCAGCAGTGAAACTGAGTACAATGAGCAGTTCTTC.

This clonotype has a count of ten or more. The CDR3 region is CASKDTGSVIDGTDTQYF. Written as DNA, the CDR3 is TGTGCCAGTAAAGACACTGGAAGTGTGATTGATGGCACAGATACGCAGTATTTT. The chain joins TRBV19 to TRBJ2-3; D is uncertain. CDR1 is LNHDA and CDR2 is SQIVND in the germline V gene (reference sequence). The CDR3 consists of 18 residues. The V end lost 7 bases, the J end lost 1 base, and 24 bases lay between the germline ends.